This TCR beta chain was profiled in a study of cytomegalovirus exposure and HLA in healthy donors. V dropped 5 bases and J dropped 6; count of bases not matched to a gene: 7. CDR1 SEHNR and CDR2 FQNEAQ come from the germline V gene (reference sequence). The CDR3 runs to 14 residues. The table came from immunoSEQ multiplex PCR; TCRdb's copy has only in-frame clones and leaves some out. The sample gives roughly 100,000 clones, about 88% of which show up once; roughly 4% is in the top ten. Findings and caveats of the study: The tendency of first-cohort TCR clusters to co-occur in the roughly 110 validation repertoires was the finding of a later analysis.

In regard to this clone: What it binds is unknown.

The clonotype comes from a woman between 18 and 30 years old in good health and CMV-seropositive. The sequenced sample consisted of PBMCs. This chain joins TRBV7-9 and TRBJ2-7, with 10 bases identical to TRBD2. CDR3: CASSQTSGKVEQYF. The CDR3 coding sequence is TGTGCCAGCAGCCAAACTAGCGGGAAGGTCGAGCAGTACTTC.